This entry is about one TCR beta chain. The antigen it binds to is not known. No base-level quality is on record; no much larger clone is a single base apart. The TCR beta CDR3 regions were amplified from RNA transcripts. The TCR CDR3 was subjected to a first round of RT-PCR using the HTBI primer set and the Qiagen OneStep RT-PCR kit. A second multiplex PCR round built the libraries, followed by size selection and purification. Sequencing of the libraries was done on an Illumina HiSeq2000 using paired-end 100 bp reads. Concerning the study's data processing: SOAPnuke was used to process the raw data, throwing out any read that contained adapters or uncalled bases, had a mean Phred below 15, or lacked an exact constant-primer or identifier match. COPE v1.2.5 was used to merge the high-quality paired reads, and each unique nucleotide sequence was defined as a clonotype. MiTCR v1.1 was used to align clonotypes to the IMGT TRBV, TRBD and TRBJ reference segments. Analysis was restricted to V-J combinations with a frequency above 0.0001, which covered just over 98% of repertoires. A TCS score was defined as the ratio of F50 (clonal expansion) to E x V (chaos), with BLOSUM62-based TCRdist applied between CDR3 peptides within each V-J. Welch's t-statistics and random forest reduced roughly 540 V-J features to fewer than 15, which were used in a naive Bayes classifier (R e1071). TCRdb's own reprocessing of the public reads used fastp at Q25 and MiXCR and kept productive beta chains. Rows merge per CDR3 protein into single entries with the most common DNA and genes. It is TCRdb's table, rather than the study itself, that gives the V and J calls and clone size. The sample contains 480,000 or so distinct CDR3 sequences, around an eighth of them found a single time. 17% of the sample belongs to the ten largest clones.

Graves' hyperthyroidism was defined as stable when no progression to ophthalmopathy occurred over 18 months of follow-up. Hyperthyroidism patients were newly diagnosed, had a disease duration of under 2 months, and were aged 18 to 65 years. Any patient with an uncontrolled infection, another autoimmune disease, pregnancy or lactation was excluded. Diagnoses were based on clinical symptoms, serum thyroxine and TRAb, thyroid ultrasound and orbital computed tomography. PBMCs were isolated from more than 8 ml of fresh peripheral blood by Ficoll-Paque density gradient centrifugation. Trizol reagent was used to extract total RNA, and RNA quality was then checked on an Agilent 2100 Bioanalyzer. The source of the sample is a study of T cells in Graves' hyperthyroidism and ophthalmopathy (dated by TCRdb to the late 2010s). Turning to the overall study: Peripheral blood samples were taken at the time of initial diagnosis, prior to any treatment. To identify TCR V-J signatures that set the groups apart, the researchers used a discovery cohort of 90 to 100 patients, made up of approximately 43 with Graves' ophthalmopathy and about 55 with stable Graves' hyperthyroidism. Prospective prediction of ophthalmopathy was tested in an independent validation cohort of fewer than 20 hyperthyroidism patients and 17 patients who later progressed to ophthalmopathy. For training and testing, the 100 or so patients in the discovery cohort were randomly divided in a 7:3 ratio. The study also compared thyroid tissue and blood T-cell repertoires from several Graves' hyperthyroidism patients. Following sampling, methimazole starting at 30 mg daily was given to hyperthyroidism patients, and high-dose intravenous methylprednisolone was given to ophthalmopathy patients. According to the paper, TCR Vbeta CDR3 sequencing was carried out on 135 peripheral blood samples, which came from 40 to 45 ophthalmopathy, approximately 78 hyperthyroidism and approximately 17 progressor patients.

The investigation overall reported the following: In validation, the model predicted progression to ophthalmopathy a median of 6.5 months before onset, with about 67% sensitivity and about 72% specificity. In cross-validation, a model built on a 13 V-J signature told ophthalmopathy apart from stable hyperthyroidism with over 85% sensitivity and around 84% specificity, and in testing the same model reached 80%/75%. Most expanded thyroid clonotypes (frequency above 0.001) were also detected in blood, a finding suggesting that blood repertoires may reflect thyroid immune responses. No statistical method was used to set the sample size in advance, and investigators knew the group allocation.

Reading from cysteine to phenylalanine, the CDR3 counts 15 amino acids. The entry retains the CDR3 DNA only, 45 bases that are in frame from base 1. Reading the germline V gene gives CDR1 ENHRY and CDR2 SYGVKD. The germline ends are 20 bases apart after V is trimmed by 10 bases and J by 2 bases. The rearranged segments are TRBV10-3 and TRBJ2-5, with a weak D call of TRBD2 (6 bases match). The receptor was isolated from a woman under 30 with Graves' hyperthyroidism. The sequenced sample was blood. The DNA reads TGTGCCACCTATACCCCGGGAGAGGGGCAAGAGACCCAGTACTTC. It is translated as CATYTPGEGQETQYF.